Listed below are T cell receptor beta chains from one sample, sequenced in a study of post-analysis software for immune sequencing data. TCRdb processed the PCR reads anew with MiXCR; each CDR3 protein has one entry. Of hundreds of thousands of distinct CDR3 sequences listed, about 40% are singletons. Sequencing was carried out using blood. These receptors were taken from a girl under 18 with multiple sclerosis. The CDR3 runs from the conserved cysteine through the conserved F or W. D genes are given only for firm matches. Size values are once, few and many counts, or a class for expanded clones, and some rows have none.

J: TRBJ2-4
D: TRBD2
V: TRBV4-1
size: few
DNA: TGCGCCAGCAGCCCGACGATCTCAAGGGCGCGGGAGCAGTACTTC
CDR3: CASSPTISRAREQYF

J: TRBJ1-2
D: TRBD1
V: TRBV20-1
size: few
DNA: TGCAGTGCCATTCCTGGGACAGGGATTGGGATCTACACCTTC
CDR3: CSAIPGTGIGIYTF

J: TRBJ2-5
D: NA
V: TRBV2
size: NA
DNA: TGTGCCAGCAGTGAAACTCGATCGGTTAGGGGAGAGACCCAGTACTTC
CDR3: CASSETRSVRGETQYF

J: TRBJ2-1
D: NA
V: TRBV24-1
size: NA
DNA: TGTGCCACCAGTGAGTTGGAGATCGGGCGAGATGAGCAGTTCTTC
CDR3: CATSELEIGRDEQFF

J: TRBJ1-5
D: TRBD1
V: TRBV6-1
size: few
DNA: TGTGCCAGCAGTCAGGGGGCTTATAGCAATCAGCCCCAGCATTTT
CDR3: CASSQGAYSNQPQHF

J: TRBJ2-7
D: TRBD2
V: TRBV13
size: NA
DNA: TGTGCCAGCGCTGGGGGGGCCTACGAGCAGTACTTC
CDR3: CASAGGAYEQYF

J: TRBJ1-1
D: TRBD1
V: TRBV25-1
size: NA
DNA: TGTGCCAGCAGTACCCTCAACAGGGGTTACATGAACACTGAAGCTTTCTTT
CDR3: CASSTLNRGYMNTEAFF

J: TRBJ1-1
D: NA
V: TRBV28
size: NA
DNA: TGTGCCAGCATCCGAGCCGGGACAAACGAAGCTTTCTTT
CDR3: CASIRAGTNEAFF

J: TRBJ2-3
D: TRBD2
V: TRBV6-1
size: NA
DNA: TGTGCCAGCAGTGAGGTAGCGGGGGGTAATACGCAGTATTTT
CDR3: CASSEVAGGNTQYF

J: TRBJ1-2
D: NA
V: TRBV24-1
size: few
DNA: TGTGCCACCAGTGATCCGGGACGGAAATGGGGCTACACCTTC
CDR3: CATSDPGRKWGYTF

J: TRBJ1-1
D: NA
V: TRBV6-5
size: NA
DNA: TGTGCCAGCAGTTACGGGGGCTACAGCACTGAAGCTTTCTTT
CDR3: CASSYGGYSTEAFF

J: TRBJ2-7
D: NA
V: TRBV28
size: NA
DNA: TGTGCCAGCAAAGGAGGAGGCGGCAGCTCCTACGAGCAGTACTTC
CDR3: CASKGGGGSSYEQYF

J: TRBJ2-7
D: TRBD2
V: TRBV29-1
size: NA
DNA: TGCAGCGTTCTTGCGGGGGGGCTCGAGCAGTACTTC
CDR3: CSVLAGGLEQYF

J: TRBJ2-1
D: TRBD1
V: TRBV12-3/TRBV12-4
size: few
DNA: TGTGCCAGCACCCTCTCCGGGACAGGGAACAATGAGCAGTTCTTC
CDR3: CASTLSGTGNNEQFF

J: TRBJ2-3
D: TRBD1
V: TRBV5-6
size: NA
DNA: TGTGCCAGCAGCCTCCCGGGACAGGGGAGTACAGATACGCAGTATTTT
CDR3: CASSLPGQGSTDTQYF

J: TRBJ1-5
D: NA
V: TRBV5-5
size: NA
DNA: TGTGCCAGCAGCTGGGGAACAGGGATTGGTAGCAATCAGCCCCAGCATTTT
CDR3: CASSWGTGIGSNQPQHF

J: TRBJ2-7
D: NA
V: TRBV24-1
size: NA
DNA: TGTGCCACCAGTGCCGCGCGGGATGGAGCTTACGAGCAGTACTTC
CDR3: CATSAARDGAYEQYF

J: TRBJ2-4
D: TRBD2
V: TRBV15
size: NA
DNA: TGTGCCACCAGCGGTTCACTAGCGGGGGGGCCCTTAGCCAAAAACATTCAGTACTTC
CDR3: CATSGSLAGGPLAKNIQYF

J: TRBJ2-7
D: NA
V: TRBV7-2
size: NA
DNA: TGTGCCAGCAGCTTAGAAAGGGGTCCCTCCTACGAGCAGTACTTC
CDR3: CASSLERGPSYEQYF

J: TRBJ2-7
D: TRBD1
V: TRBV27
size: many
DNA: TGTGCCAGCAGGAGGACAGGTTCCTACGAGCAGTACTTC
CDR3: CASRRTGSYEQYF

J: TRBJ1-2
D: NA
V: TRBV2
size: NA
DNA: TGTGCCAGCAGCCCGACAGTAACTAACTATGGCTACACCTTC
CDR3: CASSPTVTNYGYTF

J: TRBJ2-7
D: NA
V: TRBV10-2
size: NA
DNA: TGCGCCAGCAGTGAGTCGAACAGGGGGGGGTACGAGCAGTACTTC
CDR3: CASSESNRGGYEQYF

J: TRBJ2-3
D: NA
V: TRBV7-3
size: NA
DNA: TGTGCCAGCAACGCGGGCTATAATGCCGGAACGCAGTATTTT
CDR3: CASNAGYNAGTQYF

J: TRBJ2-2
D: TRBD2
V: TRBV20-1
size: NA
DNA: TGCAGTGCTAGAGCAGGCGGGAGAGTCGCCGGGGAGCTGTTTTTT
CDR3: CSARAGGRVAGELFF

J: TRBJ2-5
D: NA
V: TRBV11-3
size: few
DNA: TGTGCCAGCAGCCCCAGACCAGAAGAGACCCAGTACTTC
CDR3: CASSPRPEETQYF

J: TRBJ1-5
D: NA
V: TRBV30
size: NA
DNA: TGTGCCTGGAGTCACAATACAGGCCGTCATCAACCCCAGCATTTT
CDR3: CAWSHNTGRHQPQHF

J: TRBJ2-1
D: NA
V: TRBV29-1
size: NA
DNA: TGCAGCGTTGAAGCAGGTAACAATGAGCAGTTCTTC
CDR3: CSVEAGNNEQFF

J: TRBJ2-2
D: TRBD1
V: TRBV24-1
size: once
DNA: TGTGCCATCGGTAGACAGGGCGGGGAGCTGTTTTTT
CDR3: CAIGRQGGELFF

J: TRBJ2-3
D: TRBD2
V: TRBV7-9
size: NA
DNA: TGTGCCAGCAGCTTAGGTGCGGGACTAGAGGCGGATACGCAGTATTTT
CDR3: CASSLGAGLEADTQYF

J: TRBJ2-3
D: NA
V: TRBV7-2
size: NA
DNA: TGTGCCAGCAGGGGGGAGCTCACAGATACGCAGTATTTT
CDR3: CASRGELTDTQYF

J: TRBJ2-1
D: TRBD2
V: TRBV20-1
size: once
DNA: TGCAGTGCTAGATTTCCAGCGGGAGTAAGGAATGAGCAGTTCTTC
CDR3: CSARFPAGVRNEQFF

J: TRBJ2-7
D: TRBD2
V: TRBV7-2
size: few
DNA: TGTGCCAGCAGCCCCCGGACTAGCGGGTCACCCCACGAGCAGTACTTC
CDR3: CASSPRTSGSPHEQYF

J: TRBJ2-3
D: TRBD1
V: TRBV11-2
size: NA
DNA: TGTGCCGGCAGCTTAGGGGACAGGCGTACAGATACGCAGTATTTT
CDR3: CAGSLGDRRTDTQYF

J: TRBJ2-3
D: NA
V: TRBV12-3/TRBV12-4
size: few
DNA: TGTGCCAGCAGCTCCCCCTCGGGGGTAGGCACAGATACGCAGTATTTT
CDR3: CASSSPSGVGTDTQYF

J: TRBJ2-7
D: TRBD1
V: TRBV29-1
size: NA
DNA: TGCAGCGTTGAAGATCGGGACAGGGAGAGCTCCTACGAGCAGTACTTC
CDR3: CSVEDRDRESSYEQYF

J: TRBJ2-4
D: NA
V: TRBV6-6
size: NA
DNA: TGTGCCAGCAGTTATGAGGTAGCCATTCAGTACTTC
CDR3: CASSYEVAIQYF

J: TRBJ1-1
D: NA
V: TRBV12-3/TRBV12-4
size: NA
DNA: TGTGCCAGCAGTTTACGTCTGAACACTGAAGCTTTCTTT
CDR3: CASSLRLNTEAFF

J: TRBJ2-7
D: TRBD2
V: TRBV7-9
size: few
DNA: TGTGCCAGCAGCCCTAGCGGGTTTACCTACGAGCAGTACTTC
CDR3: CASSPSGFTYEQYF

J: TRBJ2-7
D: NA
V: TRBV20-1
size: few
DNA: TGCAGTGCTAGAGTCCGGGACTACGAGCAGTACTTC
CDR3: CSARVRDYEQYF

J: TRBJ2-7
D: NA
V: TRBV20-1
size: NA
DNA: TGCAGTGCTAGAGATATCCAGGGCCGAGGGGAGCAGTACTTC
CDR3: CSARDIQGRGEQYF

J: TRBJ2-7
D: TRBD2
V: TRBV2
size: few
DNA: TGTGCCAGCAGTGGGGGACTAGCGGGAGTGGGGGAGCAGTACTTC
CDR3: CASSGGLAGVGEQYF

J: TRBJ2-7
D: NA
V: TRBV6-5
size: NA
DNA: TGTGCCAGCAGTTACACAGGTACCTACGAGCAGTACTTC
CDR3: CASSYTGTYEQYF

J: TRBJ2-5
D: NA
V: TRBV11-1
size: NA
DNA: TGTGCCAGCAGCTTAAGCGGGCACCCTGGAGTCGAGACCCAGTACTTC
CDR3: CASSLSGHPGVETQYF

J: TRBJ2-5
D: NA
V: TRBV5-6
size: NA
DNA: TGTGCCAGCAGCTTGAAACGTCTGCCAGAGACCCAGTACTTC
CDR3: CASSLKRLPETQYF

J: TRBJ1-2
D: NA
V: TRBV6-5
size: NA
DNA: TGTGCCAGCAGTTACTATTCCGGGAGAGATGGCTACACCTTC
CDR3: CASSYYSGRDGYTF

J: TRBJ2-1
D: NA
V: TRBV12-3/TRBV12-4
size: NA
DNA: TGTGCCAGCAGTGTGGCCCTCCTGAAAAATGAGCAGTTCTTC
CDR3: CASSVALLKNEQFF

J: TRBJ2-5
D: NA
V: TRBV7-6
size: NA
DNA: TGTGCCAGCAGCTTGAGTCCGGGCACGAAAGAGACCCAGTACTTC
CDR3: CASSLSPGTKETQYF

J: TRBJ1-1
D: NA
V: TRBV5-1
size: NA
DNA: TGCGCCAGCAGCCCCTCGATGTATGCGGCGAACACTGAAGCTTTCTTT
CDR3: CASSPSMYAANTEAFF

J: TRBJ2-1
D: TRBD2
V: TRBV5-1
size: few
DNA: TGCGCCAGCAGCTTGGCCGGGCGCGGGGGGTTGGAGCAGTTCTTC
CDR3: CASSLAGRGGLEQFF